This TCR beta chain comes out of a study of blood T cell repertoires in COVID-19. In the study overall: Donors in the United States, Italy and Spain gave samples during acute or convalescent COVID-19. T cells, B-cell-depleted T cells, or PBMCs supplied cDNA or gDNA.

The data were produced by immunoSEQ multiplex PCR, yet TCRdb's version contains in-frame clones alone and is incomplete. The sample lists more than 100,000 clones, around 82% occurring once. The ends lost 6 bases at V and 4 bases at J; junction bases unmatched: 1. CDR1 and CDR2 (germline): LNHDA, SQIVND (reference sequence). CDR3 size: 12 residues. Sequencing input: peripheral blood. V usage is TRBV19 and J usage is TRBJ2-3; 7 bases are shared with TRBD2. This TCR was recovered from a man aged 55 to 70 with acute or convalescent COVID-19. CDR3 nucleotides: TGTGCCAGTAGGGCGGGGGCAGATACGCAGTATTTT. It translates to CASRAGADTQYF.